The clone carrying this TCR beta chain has a handful of counts. Antigen specificity is unknown. Unique molecular identifiers were present on cDNA, and template switching added a universal primer site. A single record per CDR3 protein comes from TCRdb applying MiXCR to the 5' RACE reads. The table has around 1.7 million distinct CDR3 sequences, about 32% seen once. With 4 bases removed from V and 1 base from J, the gap between germline ends came to 15 bases. The CDR3 runs to 16 residues. Germline CDR1 is MGHRA and CDR2 is YSYEKL. The data are from a study of identical twins. Findings of the study overall: Recombination models fit unrelated individuals' TCR alpha sharing but underestimated twins'. Insertion counts were lower in abundant cord blood beta clonotypes, a trend that memory repertoires did not show. Weaker excess sharing between twins was seen in beta out-of-frame sequences.

Sequenced input: cord blood. This sequence joins TRBV4-1 and TRBJ2-3; D not certain. This sequence originates from a newborn girl in good health. The CDR3 region is CASSPSLRQGTDTQYF. In DNA form, the CDR3 reads TGCGCCAGCAGCCCGTCCCTACGGCAGGGCACAGATACGCAGTATTTT.